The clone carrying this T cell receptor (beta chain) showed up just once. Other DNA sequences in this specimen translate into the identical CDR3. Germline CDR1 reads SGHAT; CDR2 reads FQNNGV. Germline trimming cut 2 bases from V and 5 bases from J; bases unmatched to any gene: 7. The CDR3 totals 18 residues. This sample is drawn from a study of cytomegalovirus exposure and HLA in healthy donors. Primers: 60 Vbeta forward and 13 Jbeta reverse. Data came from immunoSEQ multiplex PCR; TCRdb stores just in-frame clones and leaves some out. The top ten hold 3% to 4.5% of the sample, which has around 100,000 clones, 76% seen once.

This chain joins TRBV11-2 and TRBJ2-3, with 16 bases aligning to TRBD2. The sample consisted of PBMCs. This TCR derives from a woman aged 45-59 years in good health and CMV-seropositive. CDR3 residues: CASSLMGLAGGLKDTQYF. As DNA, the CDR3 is TGTGCCAGCAGCTTAATGGGACTAGCGGGGGGGCTGAAAGATACGCAGTATTTT.